This is a list of T cell receptor beta chains from one sample in a study of blood T cell repertoires in COVID-19. Using immunoSEQ multiplex PCR, the repertoire was profiled, and TCRdb retains in-frame clones only, with some absent. The sample carries approximately 270,000 clones, roughly 91% recorded once. The sequenced sample was PBMCs or T cells enriched from blood (not recorded which). These receptors originate from a woman aged 60-75 years who had recovered from COVID-19. Each CDR3 is given with its conserved first and last residue. D genes are given only for firm matches. Size is omitted from some rows. Given values are once, few, many or a class for expanded clones.

clone size	J gene	D gene	V gene	CDR3 DNA	CDR3 protein
.	TRBJ2-3	.	TRBV30	TGTGCCTGGAGTGTACCGGCGGGATCCACAGATACGCAGTATTTT	CAWSVPAGSTDTQYF
.	TRBJ1-2	.	TRBV19	TGTGCCAGTTCCGACAGCAACTATGGCTACACCTTC	CASSDSNYGYTF
.	TRBJ2-7	TRBD1	TRBV5-4	TGTGCCAGCAGCTTTCAGGGGGCGGAAAACGAGCAGTACTTC	CASSFQGAENEQYF
.	TRBJ2-3	TRBD1	TRBV27	TGTGCCAGCAACGGACAGGGAACAGATACGCAGTATTTT	CASNGQGTDTQYF
.	TRBJ2-5	.	TRBV6-5	TGTGCCAGCAGAGGACAAGGAGAGACCCAGTACTTC	CASRGQGETQYF
.	TRBJ2-3	.	TRBV7-6	TGTGCCAGCAGCTTTGGGGGGACTTCCACAGATACGCAGTATTTT	CASSFGGTSTDTQYF
many	TRBJ2-1	.	TRBV5-6	TGTGCCAGCAGCCTCCGGGACTCCTACTACAATGAGCAGTTCTTC	CASSLRDSYYNEQFF
.	TRBJ1-6	TRBD1	TRBV19	TGTGCCAGTAGAGGGGACAGGGGGTTAAATAATAATTCACCCCTCCACTTT	CASRGDRGLNNNSPLHF
.	TRBJ2-5	TRBD2	TRBV19	TGTGCCAGTAGTGTTCCGGGACTACAAGAGACCCAGTACTTC	CASSVPGLQETQYF
.	TRBJ1-5	.	TRBV4-1	TGCGCCAGCAGCCAAGGACAGGCTCCCGGGCCCCAGCATTTT	CASSQGQAPGPQHF
few	TRBJ2-1	TRBD2	TRBV5-1	TGCGCCAGCAGCTCACAGACTAGCGGGAGGGGGTCTGTTGAGCAGTTCTTC	CASSSQTSGRGSVEQFF
.	TRBJ1-4	TRBD1	TRBV27	TGTGCCAGCGGACAGGACAGGGAAAAACTGTTTTTT	CASGQDREKLFF
.	TRBJ1-1	.	TRBV7-3	TGTGCCAGCAGCTTATCCGGGGGAGGGATGAACACTGAAGCTTTCTTT	CASSLSGGGMNTEAFF
.	TRBJ2-5	TRBD1	TRBV25-1	TGTGCCAGCAGTGCAGGGGGCGGCTGGGAGACCCAGTACTTC	CASSAGGGWETQYF
.	TRBJ1-5	TRBD1	TRBV7-2	TGTGCCAGCAGCGCCGAGACAGGGGCCAATCAGCCCCAGCATTTT	CASSAETGANQPQHF
once	TRBJ2-1	.	TRBV9	TGTGCCAGCGCGGAAGACTCCTACAATGAGCAGTTCTTC	CASAEDSYNEQFF
.	TRBJ1-2	.	TRBV4-1	TGCGCCAGCAGCGTGGGGACATGGAGTGGCTACACCTTC	CASSVGTWSGYTF
.	TRBJ1-6	.	TRBV6-5	TGTGCCAGCAGTTACGCAGATCCAAATTCACCCCTCCACTTT	CASSYADPNSPLHF
.	TRBJ2-7	TRBD2	TRBV6-1	TGTGCCAGCAGTGAATTGGCGGGGGGCGCGACAAGGTCCTACGAGCAGTACTTC	CASSELAGGATRSYEQYF
.	TRBJ1-2	.	TRBV4-1	TGCGCCAGCAGCCAAGTATCTTCAGGGGACTATGGCTACACCTTC	CASSQVSSGDYGYTF
few	TRBJ2-7	.	TRBV15	TGTGCCACCAGCAGAGATACCCAACTCTCCTACGAGCAGTACTTC	CATSRDTQLSYEQYF
.	TRBJ2-4	.	TRBV4-1	TGCGCCAGCAGCCACTACCAAGCCAAAAACATTCAGTACTTC	CASSHYQAKNIQYF
.	TRBJ2-5	TRBD2	TRBV5-6	TGTGCCAGCAGCTTGAGAGCGGGAGGGCCGGAGACCCAGTACTTC	CASSLRAGGPETQYF
once	TRBJ1-3	TRBD1	TRBV9	TGTGCCAGCAGCGCCCAGACAGGGGGAAACACCATATATTTT	CASSAQTGGNTIYF
.	TRBJ2-5	TRBD1	TRBV7-2	TGTGCCAGCAGCTTAGAAGGGACAGGGGTTGAGACCCAGTACTTC	CASSLEGTGVETQYF
.	TRBJ1-2	.	TRBV5-4	TGTGCCAGCAGCTTAAGTGGGGGGGGAACCTATGGCTACACCTTC	CASSLSGGGTYGYTF
.	TRBJ1-2	TRBD1	TRBV15	TGTGCCACCAGCAGAGAATCAGGGGGCTATGGCTACACCTTC	CATSRESGGYGYTF
.	TRBJ2-1	.	TRBV11-3	TGTGCCAGCAGCTTAGGGGTGCAGGTTCAGGGGAATGAGCAGTTCTTC	CASSLGVQVQGNEQFF
.	TRBJ1-5	.	TRBV10-3	TGTGCCATCAGAAGAGAATTTAGCAATCAGCCCCAGCATTTT	CAIRREFSNQPQHF
.	TRBJ1-5	.	TRBV28	TGTGCCAGCAGGCGACAGTATAGCAATCAGCCCCAGCATTTT	CASRRQYSNQPQHF
.	TRBJ1-5	.	TRBV2	TGTGCCAGCGCCGACAAAACCCGCTCTCAGCCCCAGCATTTT	CASADKTRSQPQHF
once	TRBJ1-2	.	TRBV6-1	TGTGCCAGCAGTGAAATGAGCGCAGGGGACTATGGCTACACCTTC	CASSEMSAGDYGYTF
.	TRBJ1-2	.	TRBV5-8	TGTGCCAGCCAGCTACCGCCCTGGAGGGCCCATGGCTACACCTTC	CASQLPPWRAHGYTF
.	TRBJ2-7	TRBD2	TRBV5-1	TGCGCCAGCAGCTTTAGCGGGGGGGCTTACTACGAGCAGTACTTC	CASSFSGGAYYEQYF